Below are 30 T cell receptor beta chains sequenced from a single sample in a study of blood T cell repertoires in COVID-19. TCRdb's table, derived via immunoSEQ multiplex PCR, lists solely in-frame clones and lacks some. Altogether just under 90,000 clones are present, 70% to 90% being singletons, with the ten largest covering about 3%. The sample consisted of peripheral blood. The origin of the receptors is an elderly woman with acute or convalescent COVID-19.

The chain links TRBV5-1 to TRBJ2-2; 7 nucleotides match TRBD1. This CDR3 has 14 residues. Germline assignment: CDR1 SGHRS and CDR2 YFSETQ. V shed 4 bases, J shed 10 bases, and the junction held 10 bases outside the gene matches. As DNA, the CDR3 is TGCGCCAGCAGCAACCGGGACAGCGACGAGGAGCTGTTTTTT. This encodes CASSNRDSDEELFF.

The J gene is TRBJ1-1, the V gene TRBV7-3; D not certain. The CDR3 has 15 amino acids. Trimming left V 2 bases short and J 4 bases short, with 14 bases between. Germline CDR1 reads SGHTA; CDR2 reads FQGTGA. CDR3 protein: CASSLRLAGVTEAFF. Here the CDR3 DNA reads TGTGCCAGCAGCTTACGCTTGGCCGGGGTCACTGAAGCTTTCTTT.

CDR3: CASSFRRGGQPQHF. The CDR3 DNA reads as TGTGCCAGCAGTTTTAGGCGGGGGGGACAGCCCCAGCATTTT. V is TRBV27 and J is TRBJ1-5; maybe TRBD1 (5 bases). The CDR3 length is 14 residues. Germline V gene data show CDR1 as MNHEY and CDR2 as SMNVEV (reference sequence). V lost 3 bases and J lost 7, with 13 bases in between.

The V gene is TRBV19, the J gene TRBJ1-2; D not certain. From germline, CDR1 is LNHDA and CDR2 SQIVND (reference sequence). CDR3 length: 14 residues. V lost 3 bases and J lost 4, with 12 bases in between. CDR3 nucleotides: TGTGCCAGTAGTATGGCCGCATTCTCCTATGGCTACACCTTC. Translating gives CASSMAAFSYGYTF.

The CDR3 sequence: CATSAFTGQGYEKLFF. In nucleotides, the CDR3 is TGTGCCACCAGTGCCTTCACGGGACAGGGGTATGAAAAACTGTTTTTT. The gene calls are TRBV24-1 and TRBJ1-4, with 10 bases lining up with TRBD1. Trimming took 5 bases from V and 6 from J; bases not matched to a gene: 8. Germline values: CDR1 KGHDR, CDR2 SFDVKD. CDR3 length: 16 amino acids.

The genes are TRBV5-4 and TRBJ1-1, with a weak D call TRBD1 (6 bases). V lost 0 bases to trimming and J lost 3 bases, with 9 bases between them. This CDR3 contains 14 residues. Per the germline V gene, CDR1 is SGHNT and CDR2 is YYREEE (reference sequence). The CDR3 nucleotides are TGTGCCAGCAGCTTGGGGTCAGGGGACACTGAAGCTTTCTTT. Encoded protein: CASSLGSGDTEAFF.

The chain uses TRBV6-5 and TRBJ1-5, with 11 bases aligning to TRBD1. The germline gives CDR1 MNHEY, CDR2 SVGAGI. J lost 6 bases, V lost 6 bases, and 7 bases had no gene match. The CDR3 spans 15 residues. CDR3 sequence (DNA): TGTGCCAGCAGATCGGGACAGGGGGTAAGTCAGCCCCAGCATTTT. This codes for CASRSGQGVSQPQHF.

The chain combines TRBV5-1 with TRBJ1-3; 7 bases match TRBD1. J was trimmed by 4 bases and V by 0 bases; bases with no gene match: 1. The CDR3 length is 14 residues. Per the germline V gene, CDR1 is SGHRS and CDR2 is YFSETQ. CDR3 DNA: TGCGCCAGCAGCTTGGAAGGGGGCGGAAACACCATATATTTT. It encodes CASSLEGGGNTIYF.

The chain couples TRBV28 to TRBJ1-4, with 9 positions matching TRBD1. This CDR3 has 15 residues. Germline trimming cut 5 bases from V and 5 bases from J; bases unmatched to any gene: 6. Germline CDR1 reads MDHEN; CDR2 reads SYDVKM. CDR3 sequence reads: CASSLPGTGNEKLFF. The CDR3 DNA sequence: TGTGCCAGCAGTCTTCCCGGGACAGGGAATGAAAAACTGTTTTTT.

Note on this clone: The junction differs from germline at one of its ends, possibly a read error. For the CDR3, the DNA is TGTGCTAGCAGCCCGTTGGGGACTAGCGGTTACAATGAGCAGTTCTTC. Its protein product is CASSPLGTSGYNEQFF. The rearrangement uses TRBV7-7 and TRBJ2-1, with TRBD2 matching 11 bases. The CDR3 consists of 16 residues. The V gene's germline CDR1 is SSHAT and CDR2 FNYEAQ (reference sequence).

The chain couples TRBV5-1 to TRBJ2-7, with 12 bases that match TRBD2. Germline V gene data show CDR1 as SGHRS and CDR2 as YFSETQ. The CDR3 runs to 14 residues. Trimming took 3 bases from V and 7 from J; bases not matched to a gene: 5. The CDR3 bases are TGCGCCAGCAGCTACCTAGCGGGAGGGTTTGAGCAGTACTTC. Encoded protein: CASSYLAGGFEQYF.

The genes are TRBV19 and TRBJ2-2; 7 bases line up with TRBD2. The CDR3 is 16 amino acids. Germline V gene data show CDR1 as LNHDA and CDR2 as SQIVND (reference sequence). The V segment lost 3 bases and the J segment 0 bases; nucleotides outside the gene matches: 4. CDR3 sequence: CASSILAVANTGELFF. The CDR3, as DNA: TGTGCCAGTAGTATCCTAGCGGTCGCGAACACCGGGGAGCTGTTTTTT. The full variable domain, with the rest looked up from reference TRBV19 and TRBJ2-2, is DGGITQSPKYLFRKEGQNVTLSCEQNLNHDAMYWYRQDPGQGLRLIYYSQIVNDFQKGDIAEGYSVSREKKESFPLTVTSAQKNPTAFYLCASSILAVANTGELFFGEGSRLTVL.

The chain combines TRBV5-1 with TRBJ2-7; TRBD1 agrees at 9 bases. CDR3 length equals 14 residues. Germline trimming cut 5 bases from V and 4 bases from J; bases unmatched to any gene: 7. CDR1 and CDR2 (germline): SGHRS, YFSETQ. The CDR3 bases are TGCGCCAGCAGTCATACAGGGGGCATATACGAGCAGTACTTC. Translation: CASSHTGGIYEQYF.

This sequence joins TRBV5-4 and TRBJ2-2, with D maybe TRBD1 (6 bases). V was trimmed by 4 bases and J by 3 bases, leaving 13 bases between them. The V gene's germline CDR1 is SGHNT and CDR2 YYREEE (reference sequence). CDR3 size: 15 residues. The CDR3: CASSTAGTYTGELFF. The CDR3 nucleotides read TGTGCCAGCAGCACCGCCGGGACATACACCGGGGAGCTGTTTTTT.

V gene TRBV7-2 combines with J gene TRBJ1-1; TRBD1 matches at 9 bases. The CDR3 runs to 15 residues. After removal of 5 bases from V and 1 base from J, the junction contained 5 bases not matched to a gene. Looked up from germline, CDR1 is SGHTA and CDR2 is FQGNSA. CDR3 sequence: CASSPRTGENTEAFF. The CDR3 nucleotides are TGTGCCAGCAGCCCAAGGACAGGGGAGAACACTGAAGCTTTCTTT.

CDR3 sequence: CASSQEVGRAFF. In nucleotides, the CDR3 is TGCGCCAGCAGCCAAGAGGTCGGGAGGGCTTTCTTT. The chain couples TRBV4-1 to TRBJ1-1; D is undetermined. The CDR3 contains 12 residues. Between the trimmed V and J ends, which lost 0 bases and 11 bases, there was a span of 10 bases. From germline, CDR1 is MGHRA and CDR2 YSYEKL.

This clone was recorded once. CDR3 in DNA: TGTGCCAGCAGCGTAGGATCGGGGGCTAACTATGGCTACACCTTC. The encoded protein is CASSVGSGANYGYTF. The chain joins TRBV9 to TRBJ1-2; possible D gene TRBD1, 5 bases. V was shortened by 0 bases and J by 0 bases, with 9 bases between the two germline ends. CDR3 length: 15 residues. Germline V gene sequence: CDR1 SGDLS, CDR2 YYNGEE.

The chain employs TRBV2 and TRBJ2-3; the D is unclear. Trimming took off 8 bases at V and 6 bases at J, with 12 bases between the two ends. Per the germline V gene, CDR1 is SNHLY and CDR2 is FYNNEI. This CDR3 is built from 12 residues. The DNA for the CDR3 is TGTGCCAGCGGTAGAGACATCGATACGCAGTATTTT. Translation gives CASGRDIDTQYF.

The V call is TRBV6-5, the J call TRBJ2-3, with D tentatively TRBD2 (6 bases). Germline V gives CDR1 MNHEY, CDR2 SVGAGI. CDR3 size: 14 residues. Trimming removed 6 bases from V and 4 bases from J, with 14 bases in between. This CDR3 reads CASSLGGASDTQYF. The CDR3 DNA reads TGTGCCAGCAGCCTAGGCGGGGCCTCAGATACGCAGTATTTT.

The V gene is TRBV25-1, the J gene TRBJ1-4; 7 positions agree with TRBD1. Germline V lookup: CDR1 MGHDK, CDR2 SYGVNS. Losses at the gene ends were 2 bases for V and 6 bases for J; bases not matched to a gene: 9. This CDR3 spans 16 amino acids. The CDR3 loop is CASSERTGAGYEKLFF. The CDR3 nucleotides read TGTGCCAGCAGTGAAAGAACAGGGGCGGGATATGAAAAACTGTTTTTT.

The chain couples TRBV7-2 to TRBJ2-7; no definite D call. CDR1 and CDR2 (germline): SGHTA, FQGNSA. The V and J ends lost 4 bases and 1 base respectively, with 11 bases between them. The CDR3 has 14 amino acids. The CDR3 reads CASSSRRGSYEQYF. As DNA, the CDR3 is TGTGCCAGCAGCTCGCGGCGAGGTTCCTACGAGCAGTACTTC.

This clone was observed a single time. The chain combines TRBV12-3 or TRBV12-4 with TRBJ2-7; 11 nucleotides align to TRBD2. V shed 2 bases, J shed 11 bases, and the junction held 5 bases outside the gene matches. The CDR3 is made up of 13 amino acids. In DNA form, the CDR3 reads TGTGCCAGCAGTTTACTAGCGGGAGGCAATGAGTACTTC. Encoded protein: CASSLLAGGNEYF.

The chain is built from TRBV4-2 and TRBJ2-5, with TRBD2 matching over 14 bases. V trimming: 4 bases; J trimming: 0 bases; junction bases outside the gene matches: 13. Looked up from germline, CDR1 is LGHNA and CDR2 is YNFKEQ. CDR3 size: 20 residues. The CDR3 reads CASSRTGTSGGNPYQETQYF. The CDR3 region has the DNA TGTGCCAGCAGCCGAACCGGGACTAGCGGGGGAAATCCATACCAAGAGACCCAGTACTTC.

The CDR3 DNA follows: TGTGCCAGCAGTGCTGGGATCCCGGGACTTGGAAATCTTGATGGCTACACCTTC. Translating gives CASSAGIPGLGNLDGYTF. This rearrangement joins TRBV25-1 to TRBJ1-2; possibly TRBD1 for D (5 bases). CDR3 length equals 18 residues. Germline CDR1 and CDR2: MGHDK and SYGVNS. Trimming removed 4 bases from V and 6 bases from J, with 27 bases in between.

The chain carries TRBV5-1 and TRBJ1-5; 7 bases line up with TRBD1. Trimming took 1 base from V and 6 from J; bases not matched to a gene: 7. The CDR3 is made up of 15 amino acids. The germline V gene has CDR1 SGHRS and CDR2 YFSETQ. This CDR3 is CASSLKEGAGQPQHF. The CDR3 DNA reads TGCGCCAGCAGCTTGAAGGAGGGGGCTGGTCAGCCCCAGCATTTT. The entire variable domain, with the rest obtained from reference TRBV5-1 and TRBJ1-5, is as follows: KAGVTQTPRYLIKTRGQQVTLSCSPISGHRSVSWYQQTPGQGLQFLFEYFSETQRNKGNFPGRFSGRQFSNSRSEMNVSTLELGDSALYLCASSLKEGAGQPQHFGDGTRLSIL.

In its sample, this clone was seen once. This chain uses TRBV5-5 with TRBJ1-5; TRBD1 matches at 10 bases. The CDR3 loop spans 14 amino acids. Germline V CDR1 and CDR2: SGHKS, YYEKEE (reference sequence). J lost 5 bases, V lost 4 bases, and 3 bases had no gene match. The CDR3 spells CASSTGQGDQPQHF. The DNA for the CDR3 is TGTGCCAGCAGCACCGGACAGGGGGATCAGCCCCAGCATTTT.

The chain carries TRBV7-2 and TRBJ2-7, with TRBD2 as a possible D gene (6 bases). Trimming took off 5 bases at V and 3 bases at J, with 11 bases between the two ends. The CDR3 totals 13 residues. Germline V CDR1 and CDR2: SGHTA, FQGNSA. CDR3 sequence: CASSPGLIYEQYF. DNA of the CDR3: TGTGCCAGCAGCCCCGGACTAATCTACGAGCAGTACTTC.

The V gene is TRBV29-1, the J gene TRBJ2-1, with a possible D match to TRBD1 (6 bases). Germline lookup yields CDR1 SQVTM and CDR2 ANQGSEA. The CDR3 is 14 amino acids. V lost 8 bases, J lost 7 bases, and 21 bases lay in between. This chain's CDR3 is CSSSRQADQNEQFF. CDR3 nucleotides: TGCAGCTCCTCACGACAGGCGGATCAGAATGAGCAGTTCTTC.

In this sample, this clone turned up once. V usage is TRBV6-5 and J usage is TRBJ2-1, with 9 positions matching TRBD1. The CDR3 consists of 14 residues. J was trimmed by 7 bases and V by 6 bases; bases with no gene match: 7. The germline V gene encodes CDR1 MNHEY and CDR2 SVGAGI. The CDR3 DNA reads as TGTGCCAGCAGGGGGGACAGGGAGATAAATGAGCAGTTCTTC. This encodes CASRGDREINEQFF.

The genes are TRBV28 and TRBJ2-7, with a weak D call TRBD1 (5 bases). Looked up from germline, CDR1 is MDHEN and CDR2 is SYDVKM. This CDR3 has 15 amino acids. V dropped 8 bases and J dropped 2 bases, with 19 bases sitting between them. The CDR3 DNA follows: TGTGCCAGCTCAGTTTTCGGAACAGGAACCTACGAGCAGTACTTC. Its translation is CASSVFGTGTYEQYF.